The clone carrying this T cell receptor (beta chain) has ten or more counts. What it recognizes is unknown. Gene names and germline match the mouse. With the read ending 4 residues before the CDR3 end, the germline J gene is used to fill in that end. Once RNA had been extracted, it was reverse transcribed into cDNA to act as the sequencing template. TCRdb keeps only in-frame clones here, not all; method: immunoSEQ multiplex PCR. The repertoire yields some 120,000 clones, none seen only once; the top ten contain 20%. The entry originates in a study of CD8+ T cells in alopecia areata. Findings of the study overall: Patients showed less clear TCR sequence sharing than mice, possibly partly because of HLA diversity. Resident alphabeta T-cell populations of normal skin are likewise subject to sequencing in scalp samples. Researchers report lesional scalp, most notably alopecia totalis/universalis, outstripped normal scalp in clonality.

There are 14 residues in the CDR3. Germline assignment: CDR1 NNHDY and CDR2 SYVADS. J gave up 4 bases and V 2 bases, and 3 bases lay outside the gene matches. The sequence was obtained from a C3H/HeJ mouse with alopecia areata. For this strain, the MHC haplotype corresponds to H2-k. The chain carries TRBV13-3 and TRBJ2-3; 8 bases map to TRBD2. Sequenced material: lesional skin. The sequenced CDR3 bases are TGTGCCAGCAGTGAGGCTGGGGGGACAGAA. It codes for CASSEAGGTE. The whole CDR3 region reads CASSEAGGTETLYF.